This passage covers 25 T cell receptor beta chains from one sample sequenced in a study of blood T cell repertoires in COVID-19. TCRdb's copy holds only in-frame clones and misses some; the assay was immunoSEQ multiplex PCR. The sample holds under 200,000 clones, roughly 90% seen once. The sequenced sample consisted of PBMCs or T cells enriched from blood (not recorded which). These receptors came from a woman aged 45 to 65 who had recovered from COVID-19.

V usage is TRBV6-5 and J usage is TRBJ1-5, with D unresolved. The germline V gene encodes CDR1 MNHEY and CDR2 SVGAGI. This CDR3 is 12 amino acids long. Trimming stripped 6 bases from V and 9 bases from J, with 12 bases between. CDR3 loop: CASSPLRGPQHF. The CDR3 bases are TGTGCCAGCAGCCCGCTCAGAGGGCCCCAGCATTTT.

The chain carries TRBV19 and TRBJ1-3, with TRBD1 as a possible D gene (5 bases). In germline, CDR1 is LNHDA, CDR2 SQIVND (reference sequence). V lost 6 bases, J lost 0 bases, and 12 bases lay in between. This CDR3 region has 15 residues. The CDR3 loop is CASRKGLSSGNTIYF. Here the CDR3 DNA reads TGTGCCAGTAGGAAGGGACTCAGCTCTGGAAACACCATATATTTT.

Only one count was recorded for this clone. The rearrangement joins TRBV12-3 or TRBV12-4 to TRBJ1-1; weak D call: TRBD1 (5 bases). V lost 6 bases and J lost 6, with 14 bases in between. The CDR3 loop spans 13 amino acids. The CDR3 spells CASRRSGMAEAFF. For the CDR3, the DNA is TGTGCCAGCAGGCGATCAGGGATGGCTGAAGCTTTCTTT.

This chain connects TRBV6-5 to TRBJ2-5; D perhaps matches TRBD1 (5 bases). The germline V and J ends were trimmed by 5 bases and 1 base, with 8 bases remaining between them. The germline gives CDR1 MNHEY, CDR2 SVGAGI. The CDR3 length is 13 residues. The CDR3 region has the DNA TGTGCCAGCAGTCGACAGATCCAAGAGACCCAGTACTTC. Translated, it gives CASSRQIQETQYF.

V is TRBV7-8 and J is TRBJ1-1, with 9 bases matching TRBD1. The germline V gene has CDR1 SGHVS and CDR2 FQNEAQ. The CDR3 sequence is 14 residues long. V was pared by 4 bases and J by 2 bases, with 2 bases of the junction left unmatched. As DNA, the CDR3 is TGTGCCAGCAGCTGGGACAGGGCTAACACTGAAGCTTTCTTT. It encodes CASSWDRANTEAFF.

The chain employs TRBV18 and TRBJ1-2; no definite D call. The V end was cut by 0 bases, the J end by 5 bases, with 10 bases between. This CDR3 region has 14 residues. CDR1 and CDR2 (germline): KGHSH, LQKENI. DNA for the CDR3: TGTGCCAGCTCACCACCGGGCAGCTTTTATGGCTACACCTTC. Translation gives CASSPPGSFYGYTF. The full variable domain, its missing parts supplied by reference TRBV18 and TRBJ1-2, is NAGVMQNPRHLVRRRGQEARLRCSPMKGHSHVYWYRQLPEEGLKFMVYLQKENIIDESGMPKERFSAEFPKEGPSILRIQQVVRGDSAAYFCASSPPGSFYGYTFGSGTRLTVV.

The chain links TRBV11-3 to TRBJ2-2; D unresolved. The CDR3 runs 14 residues. The V end was cut by 0 bases, the J end by 4 bases, with 6 bases between. Germline V gene data show CDR1 as SGHNT and CDR2 as YENEEA. CDR3 protein: CASSLEQFTGELFF. The CDR3 bases are TGTGCCAGCAGCTTAGAACAGTTCACCGGGGAGCTGTTTTTT.

The chain joins TRBV24-1 to TRBJ2-2, with 7 bases identical to TRBD1. The junction had 6 bases not matched to a gene; V was cut back by 4 bases and J by 2 bases. The CDR3 consists of 16 residues. Per germline, CDR1 KGHDR and CDR2 SFDVKD. Here the CDR3 reads CATSDPGTDNTGELFF. CDR3 nucleotides: TGTGCCACCAGTGACCCAGGGACAGACAACACCGGGGAGCTGTTTTTT.

The rearrangement uses TRBV2 and TRBJ1-5; a possible D gene is TRBD1 (5 bases). The CDR3 length is 14 residues. The V end lost 2 bases, the J end lost 9 bases, and 14 bases lay between the germline ends. CDR1 SNHLY and CDR2 FYNNEI come from the germline V gene. The CDR3 sequence is CASSEIGAMTPQHF. The CDR3 DNA reads as TGTGCCAGCAGTGAAATAGGGGCCATGACGCCCCAGCATTTT.

J is TRBJ2-2 and V is TRBV5-4; 11 nucleotides match TRBD2. V lost 1 base and J lost 6; bases outside the gene matches: 8. The CDR3 spans 17 residues. Germline CDR1 reads SGHNT; CDR2 reads YYREEE (reference sequence). The DNA of the CDR3 is TGTGCCAGCAGCTTGACCAGACTAGCGGGGCTTGCCGGGGAGCTGTTTTTT. Translation gives CASSLTRLAGLAGELFF.

This chain uses TRBV6-2 or TRBV6-3 with TRBJ1-1, with D unresolved. Germline CDR1 reads MNHEY; CDR2 reads SVGEGT. CDR3 length: 14 residues. The germline V and J ends were trimmed by 5 bases and 0 bases, with 10 bases remaining between them. The DNA of the CDR3 is TGTGCCAGCAGTCTTACCCCAGTGAACACTGAAGCTTTCTTT. Translation gives CASSLTPVNTEAFF.

The chain employs TRBV7-2 and TRBJ2-1; D gene ambiguous. Germline-derived CDR1 and CDR2 are SGHTA and FQGNSA. There are 14 residues in the CDR3. The V and J ends lost 0 bases and 8 bases respectively, with 11 bases between them. The CDR3 DNA reads TGTGCCAGCAGCTTAGCAACAGCTTCCGATGAGCAGTTCTTC. This encodes CASSLATASDEQFF.

The genes are TRBV18 and TRBJ2-1; 10 bases map to TRBD1. The CDR3 covers 14 residues. The V and J ends lost 4 bases and 8 bases, in that order; junction bases with no gene match: 5. Per germline, CDR1 KGHSH and CDR2 LQKENI. CDR3 amino acids: CASSRRQGADEQFF. The CDR3 DNA is TGTGCCAGCTCACGAAGACAGGGGGCTGATGAGCAGTTCTTC.

The chain recombines TRBV18 with TRBJ1-4, with TRBD1 as a possible D gene (5 bases). CDR3 length: 16 residues. V was clipped by 4 bases and J by 4 bases, with 16 bases between them. Germline-derived CDR1 and CDR2 are KGHSH and LQKENI. The chain's CDR3 is CASSRQGGSYNEKLFF. The CDR3 DNA is TGTGCCAGCTCACGTCAGGGAGGCAGTTATAATGAAAAACTGTTTTTT. Based on the CDR3 plus reference TRBV18 and TRBJ1-4, the full variable domain is NAGVMQNPRHLVRRRGQEARLRCSPMKGHSHVYWYRQLPEEGLKFMVYLQKENIIDESGMPKERFSAEFPKEGPSILRIQQVVRGDSAAYFCASSRQGGSYNEKLFFGSGTQLSVL.

The rearrangement links TRBV7-6 to TRBJ2-5; TRBD1 matches 8 bases. Trimming at V came to 4 bases and at J to 3 bases, leaving 10 bases not matched to a gene. CDR1 is SGHVS and CDR2 is FNYEAQ in the germline V gene. CDR3 size: 16 residues. The CDR3: CASSYSLGTGKETQYF. CDR3 in DNA: TGTGCCAGCAGCTATTCCCTGGGGACAGGCAAAGAGACCCAGTACTTC.

This rearrangement joins TRBV19 to TRBJ2-7, with TRBD1 matching 11 bases. Germline V gene sequence: CDR1 LNHDA, CDR2 SQIVND (reference sequence). V was clipped by 6 bases and J by 2 bases; unmatched bases: 9. The CDR3 runs to 16 residues. The CDR3 protein is CASRSPPGQGAYEQYF. CDR3 nucleotide sequence: TGTGCCAGTAGATCGCCCCCGGGACAGGGGGCCTACGAGCAGTACTTC.

V and J are TRBV19 and TRBJ2-4; 10 nucleotides match TRBD2. Germline V gene sequence: CDR1 LNHDA, CDR2 SQIVND (reference sequence). The CDR3 has 18 residues. The V and J ends lost 4 bases and 0 bases, in that order; junction bases with no gene match: 9. CDR3 DNA sequence: TGTGCCAGTAGTAAAATCGAGCGGGGGGGCCTAGCCAAAAACATTCAGTACTTC. Its protein is CASSKIERGGLAKNIQYF.

The chain uses TRBV7-3 and TRBJ2-1, with TRBD2 matching 11 bases. The trim removed 3 bases at V and 5 bases at J, leaving 3 bases unmatched. CDR1 SGHTA and CDR2 FQGTGA come from the germline V gene. The CDR3 is 15 amino acids. The CDR3 region has the DNA TGTGCCAGCAGCTTTAGCGGGGGGGAGAACAATGAGCAGTTCTTC. This sequence encodes CASSFSGGENNEQFF.

The chain carries TRBV7-8 and TRBJ2-1, with TRBD2 identical over 13 bases. The CDR3 totals 16 residues. Per germline, CDR1 SGHVS and CDR2 FQNEAQ. V gave up 1 base and J gave up 7 bases; unmatched junction bases: 4. The DNA of the CDR3 is TGTGCCAGCAGCTTAGAACTAGCGGGGGGGTTTAATGAGCAGTTCTTC. It codes for CASSLELAGGFNEQFF.

This chain links TRBV6-2 or TRBV6-3 with TRBJ1-4, with TRBD1 identical over 7 bases. The germline gives CDR1 MNHEY, CDR2 SVGEGT. This CDR3 spans 14 amino acids. The ends lost 5 bases at V and 7 bases at J; junction bases unmatched: 7. CDR3 DNA: TGTGCCAGCAGTCCCGGGACAGTCTCTGAAAAACTGTTTTTT. Amino acid sequence: CASSPGTVSEKLFF.

The chain carries TRBV28 and TRBJ2-7, with 7 nucleotides matching TRBD2. The ends lost 5 bases at V and 6 bases at J; junction bases unmatched: 13. There are 15 residues in the CDR3. The germline CDR1 and CDR2 sequences are MDHEN and SYDVKM. The CDR3 is CASSPPLGGVGEQYF. The CDR3 DNA follows: TGTGCCAGCAGTCCACCGTTGGGGGGGGTAGGCGAGCAGTACTTC.

This sequence joins TRBV6-2 or TRBV6-3 and TRBJ1-5; 7 nucleotides line up with TRBD1. Per germline, CDR1 MNHEY and CDR2 SVGEGT. The CDR3 has 15 amino acids. V shed 5 bases, J shed 5 bases, and the junction held 9 bases outside the gene matches. This CDR3 reads CASSDLTGLDQPQHF. The DNA for the CDR3 is TGTGCCAGCAGTGACCTGACAGGGTTGGATCAGCCCCAGCATTTT.

This chain joins TRBV19 and TRBJ2-4, with no clear D. Between the trimmed V and J ends, which lost 3 bases and 7 bases, there was a span of 10 bases. Germline assignment: CDR1 LNHDA and CDR2 SQIVND (reference sequence). This CDR3 comprises 13 residues. CDR3 loop: CASSIGTVNIQYF. The DNA for the CDR3 is TGTGCCAGTAGTATCGGAACAGTTAACATTCAGTACTTC.

V gene TRBV14 combines with J gene TRBJ1-1, with D maybe TRBD1 (5 bases). Germline CDR1 is SGHDN and CDR2 is FVKESK. This CDR3 region has 14 residues. The V and J ends lost 3 bases and 7 bases respectively, with 15 bases between them. CDR3 nucleotides: TGTGCCAGCAGCCAGGTCGGGGGGGTTGGTGAAGCTTTCTTT. Amino acids: CASSQVGGVGEAFF. Using reference TRBV14 and TRBJ1-1 for the parts outside the CDR3, the full variable domain is EAGVTQFPSHSVIEKGQTVTLRCDPISGHDNLYWYRRVMGKEIKFLLHFVKESKQDESGMPNNRFLAERTGGTYSTLKVQPAELEDSGVYFCASSQVGGVGEAFFGQGTRLTVV.

The chain uses TRBV19 and TRBJ1-4, with D perhaps TRBD1 (6 bases). This CDR3 comprises 14 residues. Germline V gene lookup returns CDR1 LNHDA and CDR2 SQIVND (reference sequence). V was pared by 6 bases and J by 6 bases, with 14 bases between. CDR3 DNA: TGTGCCAGTAGCTCCTCAGGGGTGGATGAAAAACTGTTTTTT. It translates to CASSSSGVDEKLFF.